This T cell receptor beta chain was retrieved from a study of blood T cells in healthy people across ages. General observations from the study: What prevented conclusive comparison of naive and antigen-experienced cells was that PBMCs were unsorted. Lack of knowledge of donor CMV status possibly confounded expanded clonotype changes.

Each donor was a healthy Caucasian individual from Russia, aged roughly 6 to 90. This clonotype appeared once. Antigen specificity is unknown. This CDR3 has 17 residues. The ends were cut back, 1 base at V and 8 bases at J, with 21 bases in the middle. Germline V gene sequence: CDR1 MGHRA, CDR2 YSYEKL. Together with a sample-barcoded 5' primer, a J-beta primer mix was included in a second PCR lasting about 7 to 11 cycles. TCRdb reprocessed the 5' RACE reads via MiXCR and lists one record per CDR3 protein. The table includes about a million distinct CDR3 sequences, 51% detected once. Material: blood. This sequence originates from a woman aged 60-75 years in good health. V and J are TRBV4-1 and TRBJ2-1; maybe TRBD2 (6 bases). CDR3: CASSQAGFGDSRDEQFF. The CDR3 nucleotides are TGCGCCAGCAGCCAAGCAGGTTTCGGGGACTCTAGGGATGAGCAGTTCTTC.